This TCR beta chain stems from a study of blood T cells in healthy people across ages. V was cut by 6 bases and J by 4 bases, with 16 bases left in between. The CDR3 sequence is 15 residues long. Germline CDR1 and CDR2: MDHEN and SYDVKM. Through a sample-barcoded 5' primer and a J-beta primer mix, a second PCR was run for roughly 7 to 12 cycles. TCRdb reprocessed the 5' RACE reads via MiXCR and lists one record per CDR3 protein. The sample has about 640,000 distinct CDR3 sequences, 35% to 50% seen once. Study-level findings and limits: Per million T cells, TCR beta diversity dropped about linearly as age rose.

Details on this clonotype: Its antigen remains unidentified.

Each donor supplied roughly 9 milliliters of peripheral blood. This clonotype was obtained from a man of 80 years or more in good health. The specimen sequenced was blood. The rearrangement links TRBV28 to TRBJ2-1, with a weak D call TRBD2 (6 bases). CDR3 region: CASRAGPSIYNEQFF. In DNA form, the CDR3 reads TGTGCCAGCAGGGCGGGGCCCAGCATTTACAATGAGCAGTTCTTC. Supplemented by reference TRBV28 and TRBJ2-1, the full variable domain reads DVKVTQSSRYLVKRTGEKVFLECVQDMDHENMFWYRQDPGLGLRLIYFSYDVKMKEKGDIPEGYSVSREKKERFSLILESASTNQTSMYLCASRAGPSIYNEQFFGPGTRLTVL.